This T cell receptor (beta chain) was recorded in a study of graft-versus-host responses after intestinal transplantation. Study-wide context: Recipients got multivisceral, liver-intestinal, or isolated intestinal transplants. Each patient got anti-thymocyte globulin induction, then tacrolimus and steroids for around three years. Study-level results: Patients with graft-donor T cell macrochimerism had high graft-versus-host to host-versus-graft clonal ratios in allografts. Recipient marrow held GvH clones, some first seen in ileum or blood.

The assay was immunoSEQ multiplex PCR, and TCRdb's table has in-frame clones only and misses some. The table includes around 89,000 clones, 80% to 95% detected once. Notes on this clone: Its antigen is currently unknown.

Looked up from germline, CDR1 is SQVTM and CDR2 is ANQGSEA. This CDR3 has 13 residues. V gave up 4 bases and J gave up 3 bases, with 13 bases separating them. V is TRBV29-1 and J is TRBJ2-7; D perhaps matches TRBD2 (6 bases). This clonotype originated in a human donor who was the organ donor for an intestinal transplant. The sequencing here drew on unstimulated CD8+ T cells sorted from spleen or lymph node cells, taken before transplant. The CDR3 nucleotides are TGCAGCGTTGGAGGCGGCGGGATCTACGAGCAGTACTTC. This codes for CSVGGGGIYEQYF.